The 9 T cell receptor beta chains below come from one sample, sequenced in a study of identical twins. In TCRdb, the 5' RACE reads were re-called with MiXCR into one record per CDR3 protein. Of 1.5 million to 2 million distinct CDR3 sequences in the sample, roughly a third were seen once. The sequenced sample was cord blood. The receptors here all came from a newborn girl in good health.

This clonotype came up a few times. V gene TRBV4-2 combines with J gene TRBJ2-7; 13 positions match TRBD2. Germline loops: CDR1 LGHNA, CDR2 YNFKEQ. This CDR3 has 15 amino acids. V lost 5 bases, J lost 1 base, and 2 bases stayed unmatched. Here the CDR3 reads CASSETSGRSYEQYF. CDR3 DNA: TGTGCCAGCAGCGAGACTAGCGGGAGGTCCTACGAGCAGTACTTC.

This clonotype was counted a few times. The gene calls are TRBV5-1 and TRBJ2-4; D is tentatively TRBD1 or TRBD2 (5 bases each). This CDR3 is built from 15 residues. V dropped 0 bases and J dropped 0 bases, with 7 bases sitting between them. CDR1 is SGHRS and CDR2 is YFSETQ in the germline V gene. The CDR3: CASSLVGTAKNIQYF. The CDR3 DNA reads TGCGCCAGCAGCTTGGTAGGGACAGCCAAAAACATTCAGTACTTC.

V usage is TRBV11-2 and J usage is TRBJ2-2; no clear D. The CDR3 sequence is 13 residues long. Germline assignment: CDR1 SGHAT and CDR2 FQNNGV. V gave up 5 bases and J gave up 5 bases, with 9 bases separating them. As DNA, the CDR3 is TGTGCCAGCAGCCCCACATGGACCGGGGAGCTGTTTTTT. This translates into CASSPTWTGELFF.

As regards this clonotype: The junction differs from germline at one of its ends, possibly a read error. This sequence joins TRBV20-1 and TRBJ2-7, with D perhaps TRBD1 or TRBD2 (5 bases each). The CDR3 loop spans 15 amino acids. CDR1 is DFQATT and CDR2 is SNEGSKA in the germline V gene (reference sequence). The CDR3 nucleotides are TGCAGTGCTAGAGATATGATGACCGGGGCCTACAAGCAGTACTTC. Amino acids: CSARDMMTGAYKQYF.

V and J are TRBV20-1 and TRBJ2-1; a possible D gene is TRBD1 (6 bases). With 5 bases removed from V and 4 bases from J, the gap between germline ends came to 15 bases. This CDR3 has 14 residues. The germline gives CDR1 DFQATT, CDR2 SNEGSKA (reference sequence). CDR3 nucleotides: TGCAGTGCTCTTACAGGGAACCCTTACAATGAGCAGTTCTTC. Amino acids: CSALTGNPYNEQFF.

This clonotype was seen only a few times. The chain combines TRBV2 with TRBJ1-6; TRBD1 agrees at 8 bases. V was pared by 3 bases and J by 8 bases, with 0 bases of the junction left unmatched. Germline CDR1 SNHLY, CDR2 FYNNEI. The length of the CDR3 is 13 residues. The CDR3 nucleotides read TGTGCCAGCAGTGAGGACAGGGATTCACCCCTCCACTTT. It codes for CASSEDRDSPLHF.

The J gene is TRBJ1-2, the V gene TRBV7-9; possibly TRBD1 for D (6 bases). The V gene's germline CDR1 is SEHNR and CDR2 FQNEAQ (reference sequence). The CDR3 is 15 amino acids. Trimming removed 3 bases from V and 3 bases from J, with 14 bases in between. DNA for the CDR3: TGTGCCAGCAGCTTGACAGGCCCTTCGGACTATGGCTACACCTTC. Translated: CASSLTGPSDYGYTF.

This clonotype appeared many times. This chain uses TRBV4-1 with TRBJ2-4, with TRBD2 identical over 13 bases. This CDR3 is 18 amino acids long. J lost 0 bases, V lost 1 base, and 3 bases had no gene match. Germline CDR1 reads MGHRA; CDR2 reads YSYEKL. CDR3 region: CASSQGLAGGRAKNIQYF. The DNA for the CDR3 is TGCGCCAGCAGCCAAGGACTAGCGGGGGGTCGAGCCAAAAACATTCAGTACTTC.

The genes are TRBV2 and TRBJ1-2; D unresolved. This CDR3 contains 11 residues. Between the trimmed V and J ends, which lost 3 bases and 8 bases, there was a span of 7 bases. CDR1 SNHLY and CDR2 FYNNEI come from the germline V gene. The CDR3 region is CASSEEHGYTF. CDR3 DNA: TGTGCCAGCAGTGAGGAGCACGGCTACACCTTC.